This T cell receptor (beta chain) was obtained from a study of CD8+ T cells in alopecia areata. Across the study: In an open-label trial, patients got 5 to 10 mg tofacitinib twice daily. Whole-study results and caveats: Many of the expanded lesional clones endured in scalp and blood while on tofacitinib. Among patients, TCR sharing was less clear than in mice, a difference possibly due in part to HLA diversity in the patient population. On tofacitinib, scalp clonality and expanded CD8+ clones among top 100 fell significantly.

Treatment reported: oral pan-JAK inhibitor, 5-10 mg twice daily. This clone appeared once. Its antigen is as yet unknown. Isolated RNA was reverse transcribed into cDNA used as the sequencing template. The repertoire was sequenced with immunoSEQ multiplex PCR; TCRdb's copy has only in-frame clones and lacks some. The sample shows some 210,000 clones, approximately 67% of them seen only once. CDR3 length: 17 residues. The V gene's germline CDR1 is SGHDT and CDR2 YYEEEE. The junction had 9 bases not matched to a gene; V was cut back by 3 bases and J by 0 bases. V gene TRBV5-6 combines with J gene TRBJ2-4; TRBD1 aligns across 7 bases. The sequence was collected from a human donor with alopecia areata. Sequenced here: CD4+ T cells sorted from blood, sampled at approximately week 42, from a patient treated with tofacitinib. The CDR3 is CASSSGQVRLAKNIQYF. The CDR3 nucleotides are TGTGCCAGCAGCTCCGGACAGGTTAGGTTAGCCAAAAACATTCAGTACTTC.